This TCR beta chain was sequenced during a study of T cells in Graves' hyperthyroidism and ophthalmopathy. Turning to the study itself: Upon initial diagnosis and before any treatment, peripheral blood was collected.

This clonotype was counted at least ten times. It was uncontrolled infection, other autoimmune disease, pregnancy or lactation that excluded patients. TCR beta CDR3 region amplification was performed from RNA transcripts. HTBI primers were the set used in a first-round RT-PCR of the TCR CDR3. Each CDR3 protein gets one entry after TCRdb re-called the multiplex PCR reads with MiXCR. The repertoire has around 240,000 distinct CDR3 sequences, about 15% of them found once; the top ten carry roughly 14%. V lost 3 bases and J lost 2, with 14 bases in between. Germline V CDR1 and CDR2: DFQATT, SNEGSKA (reference sequence). This CDR3 has 15 residues.

Sequenced input: blood. The rearrangement joins TRBV20-1 to TRBJ2-1; D is uncertain. This receptor was obtained from a woman aged 40 to 49 with Graves' hyperthyroidism that later progressed to Graves' ophthalmopathy. This CDR3 is CSARSKADPYNEQFF. CDR3 DNA: TGCAGTGCTAGGTCCAAGGCGGATCCCTACAATGAGCAGTTCTTC.